A single T cell receptor beta chain is shown here with its context. This sample is part of a study of blood T cell repertoires in COVID-19. Overall study context: The United States, Italy and Spain were the sources of the acute and convalescent COVID-19 samples. T cells, B-cell-depleted T cells, or PBMCs supplied cDNA or gDNA.

Per the authors' pipeline: Amplification from reference gene primers served as the basis for estimated nucleated cell counts. The protocol was immunoSEQ multiplex PCR, while the TCRdb copy is restricted to in-frame clones and leaves out a portion. Clone size and the V and J calls come from that table; the DNA yielded D and trimming. The sample lists 200,000 to 300,000 clones, 75% to 90% seen once, with around 0.8% in the top ten. Germline CDR1 KGHSH, CDR2 LQKENI. V was pared by 1 base and J by 7 bases, with 11 bases between. This CDR3 region has 15 residues. Those who participated ranged in age from roughly 18 to 89 years and resided in about two dozen US areas.

The TCR sequence derives from a man aged 50 or older who had been exposed to COVID-19. The sample taken for sequencing was PBMCs or T cells enriched from blood (not recorded which). The chain employs TRBV18 and TRBJ1-6; unclear D gene. The CDR3 sequence: CASSPRRTENSPLHF. The DNA of the CDR3 is TGTGCCAGCTCACCACGAAGGACTGAGAATTCACCCCTCCACTTT.